This record looks at one T cell receptor (beta chain) sequence and its context. The sample comes from a study of blood T cell repertoires in COVID-19. Study-level information: Sites across the United States, Italy and Spain contributed samples from acute and convalescent COVID-19.

CDR3 length: 15 residues. Germline V gene data show CDR1 as MNHEY and CDR2 as SVGAGI. Unmatched junction bases numbered 9, after V lost 6 bases and J lost 2 bases. In the authors' methods: Counts of nucleated cells, estimated from reference gene primer amplification, were obtained. The data were produced by immunoSEQ multiplex PCR, yet TCRdb's version contains in-frame clones alone and is incomplete. The D gene and trimming were derived from the DNA, and the V and J assignments and clone size from that table. The sample consists of approximately 120,000 clones, around four fifths of them appearing once.

The chain is built from TRBV6-5 and TRBJ2-5; TRBD1 aligns across 7 bases. Sequencing was carried out using PBMCs or T cells enriched from blood (not recorded which). This clonotype originated in a man aged 25-45 years who had recovered from COVID-19. Here the CDR3 reads CASSRDRDRQETQYF. Here the CDR3 DNA reads TGTGCCAGCAGCCGAGATCGGGACAGACAAGAGACCCAGTACTTC.